Listed below are T cell receptor beta chains from one sample, sequenced in a study of OX40 agonist ivuxolimab in advanced cancers. The protocol was immunoSEQ multiplex PCR, while the TCRdb copy is restricted to in-frame clones and leaves out a portion. The data hold 77,000 or so clones, with just under 95% observed a single time. This material consisted of CD4+ or CD8+ T cells sorted from blood, taken in a trial of the OX40 agonist ivuxolimab. These receptors all stem from an adult with an advanced solid tumor such as melanoma, head and neck, liver or kidney cancer. Both conserved end residues are part of each CDR3. Fields, in order: CDR3 DNA, CDR3 protein, clone size, V gene, J gene, D gene. The D gene is left open where the match is weak. Clone sizes are given selectively: once, few, many, or a class where the clone is expanded.

TGTGCCAGCAGTTTATGGGGACCACCGGGGCCCAATGAGCAGTTCTTC	CASSLWGPPGPNEQFF	-	TRBV27	TRBJ2-1	-
TGTGCCAGTTCAGACAGGGTAGCCTACGAGCAGTACTTC	CASSDRVAYEQYF	-	TRBV2	TRBJ2-7	TRBD1
TGTGCCAGCAGCTCGGGGGCAACTAATGAAAAACTGTTTTTT	CASSSGATNEKLFF	-	TRBV13	TRBJ1-4	-
TGTGCCAGCTCCGGGACAGGGCTCAATCAGCCCCAGCATTTT	CASSGTGLNQPQHF	-	TRBV2	TRBJ1-5	TRBD1
TGCGCCAGCAGCGGTAGGGGAGCCCCCGAAACGCAGTATTTT	CASSGRGAPETQYF	-	TRBV5-1	TRBJ2-3	-
TGTGCCAGCAGCGTCCTTGGGCGTTTCTACACCTTC	CASSVLGRFYTF	-	TRBV9	TRBJ1-2	-
TGTGCCAGCAGTTGGGGACAGGGAGGCACTGAAGCTTTCTTT	CASSWGQGGTEAFF	-	TRBV6-6	TRBJ1-1	TRBD1
TGTGCCAGCAGCTTAGGACTAGCGGGGGGGTTCTACAATGAGCAGTTCTTC	CASSLGLAGGFYNEQFF	-	TRBV13	TRBJ2-1	TRBD2
TGTGCCAGCAGTCCGTGGGGGCAAGGGGCAGATTCACCCCTCCACTTT	CASSPWGQGADSPLHF	-	TRBV2	TRBJ1-6	-
TGTGCCAGTAGTAGTGCTCGTGAAGCTTTCTTT	CASSSAREAFF	-	TRBV19	TRBJ1-1	-
TGTGCCAGCAGCGTAGGGTATGGAGGGTCGGAAGCTTTCTTT	CASSVGYGGSEAFF	few	TRBV9	TRBJ1-1	-
TGTGCCAGCACCTCCGGGACAGGATTCTCCTACGAGCAGTACTTC	CASTSGTGFSYEQYF	-	TRBV7-6	TRBJ2-7	TRBD1